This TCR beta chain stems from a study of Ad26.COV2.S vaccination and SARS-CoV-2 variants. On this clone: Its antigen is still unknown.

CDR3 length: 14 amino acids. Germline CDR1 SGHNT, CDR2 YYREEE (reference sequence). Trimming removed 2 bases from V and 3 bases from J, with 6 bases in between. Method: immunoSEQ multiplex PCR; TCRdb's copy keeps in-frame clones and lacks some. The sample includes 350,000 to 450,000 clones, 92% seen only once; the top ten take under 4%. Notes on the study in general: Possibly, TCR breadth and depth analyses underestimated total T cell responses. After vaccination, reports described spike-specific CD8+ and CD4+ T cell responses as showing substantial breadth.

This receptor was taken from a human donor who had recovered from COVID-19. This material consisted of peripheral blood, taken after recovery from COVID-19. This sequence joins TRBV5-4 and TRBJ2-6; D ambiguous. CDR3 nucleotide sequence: TGTGCCAGCAGCTTTCCCCTTGGGGCCAACGTCCTGACTTTC. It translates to CASSFPLGANVLTF.